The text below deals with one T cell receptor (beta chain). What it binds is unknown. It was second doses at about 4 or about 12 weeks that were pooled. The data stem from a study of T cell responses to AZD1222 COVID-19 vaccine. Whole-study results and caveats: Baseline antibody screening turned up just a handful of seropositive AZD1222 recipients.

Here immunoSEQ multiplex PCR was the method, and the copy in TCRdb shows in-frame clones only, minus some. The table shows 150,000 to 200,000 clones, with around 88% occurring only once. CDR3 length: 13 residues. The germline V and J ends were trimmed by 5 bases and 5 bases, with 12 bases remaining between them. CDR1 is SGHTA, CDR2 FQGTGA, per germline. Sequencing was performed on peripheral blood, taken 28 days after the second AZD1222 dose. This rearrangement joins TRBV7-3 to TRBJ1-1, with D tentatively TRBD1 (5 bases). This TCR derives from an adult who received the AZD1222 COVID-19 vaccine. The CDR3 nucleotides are TGTGCCAGCAGCAGAACACAGGATACTGAAGCTTTCTTT. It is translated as CASSRTQDTEAFF.